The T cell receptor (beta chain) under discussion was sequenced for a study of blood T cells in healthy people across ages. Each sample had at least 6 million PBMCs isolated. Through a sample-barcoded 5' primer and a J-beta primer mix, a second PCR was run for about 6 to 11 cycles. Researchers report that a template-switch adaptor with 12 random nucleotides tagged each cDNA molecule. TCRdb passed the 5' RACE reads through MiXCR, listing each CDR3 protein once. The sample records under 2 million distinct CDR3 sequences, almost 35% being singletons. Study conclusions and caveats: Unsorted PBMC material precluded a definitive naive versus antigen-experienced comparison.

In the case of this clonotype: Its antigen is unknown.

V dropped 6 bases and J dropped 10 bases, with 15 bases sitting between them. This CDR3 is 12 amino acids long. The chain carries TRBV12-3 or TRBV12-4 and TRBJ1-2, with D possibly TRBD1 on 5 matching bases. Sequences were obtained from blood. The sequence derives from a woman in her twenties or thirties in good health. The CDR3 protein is CASRLMQGVYTF. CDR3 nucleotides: TGTGCCAGCAGATTAATGCAGGGAGTCTACACCTTC.